This T cell receptor (beta chain) was captured in a study of T cell responses to AZD1222 COVID-19 vaccine. Assay used: immunoSEQ multiplex PCR; TCRdb lists only in-frame clones, some missing. The sample records some 89,000 clones, roughly nine tenths being singletons. The V end lost 2 bases, the J end lost 5 bases, and 19 bases lay between the germline ends. Germline CDR1 reads SGHRS; CDR2 reads YFSETQ. The CDR3 covers 16 residues. Regarding the study as a whole: The sample set comprised mostly white British donors with more females, and clonal diversity was possibly underestimated. It was only after the peak T cell response that any repertoires were sampled. Spike-specific TCR breadth and depth went up after people got two AZD1222 doses.

This clone was observed a single time. Its specificity is unknown. Specimen: peripheral blood, collected on day 0 of AZD1222 vaccination. This clonotype was sampled from an adult in good health. This chain uses TRBV5-1 with TRBJ1-2; D is uncertain. CDR3 in amino acids: CASSLPGEGREYGYTF. In nucleotides, the CDR3 is TGCGCCAGCAGCTTACCTGGCGAGGGAAGGGAATATGGCTACACCTTC. Complete variable domain (other parts from reference TRBV5-1 and TRBJ1-2): KAGVTQTPRYLIKTRGQQVTLSCSPISGHRSVSWYQQTPGQGLQFLFEYFSETQRNKGNFPGRFSGRQFSNSRSEMNVSTLELGDSALYLCASSLPGEGREYGYTFGSGTRLTVV.